This T cell receptor beta chain was found in a study of shared clonotypes between healthy human individuals. TCRdb's table, derived via immunoSEQ multiplex PCR, lists solely in-frame clones and lacks some. The profile covers roughly 1,800,000 clones, with just under 95% appearing a single time and 0.9% to 1.5% taken by the ten largest. This CDR3 comprises 14 residues. The V and J ends lost 0 bases and 4 bases respectively, with 11 bases between them. Germline V lookup: CDR1 SGHRS, CDR2 YFSETQ. Naive CD8 isolation took CD45RO-negative cells positively selected for CCR7 and excluded terminally differentiated effector memory CD45RA+ cells.

Sequencing used naive CD8+ T cells sorted from blood. The V gene is TRBV5-1, the J gene TRBJ2-7; D not resolved. This receptor was obtained from a man aged 18 to 29 in good health. The CDR3 DNA is TGCGCCAGCAGCTTGGGAGACGTTTTTTACGAGCAGTACTTC. It codes for CASSLGDVFYEQYF.